The clone carrying this T cell receptor beta chain occurred many times. Its antigen is currently unknown. The data are from a study of T cells in Graves' hyperthyroidism and ophthalmopathy. RNA transcripts served as the template for amplifying TCR beta CDR3 regions. HTBI primers drove first-round RT-PCR of the TCR CDR3. One entry per CDR3 protein, called by TCRdb with MiXCR from the multiplex PCR reads. The table lists a few hundred thousand distinct CDR3 sequences, more than 45% of them singletons. Regarding the study as a whole: Most thyroid clonotypes expanded above 0.001 were also detected in blood.

This CDR3 is built from 12 residues. Germline V gene data show CDR1 as ENHRY and CDR2 as SYGVKD. Trimming left V 9 bases short and J 7 bases short, with 15 bases between. Diagnoses were made from clinical symptoms, serum measures (thyroxine and TRAb), thyroid ultrasound and orbital computed tomography. The clonotype comes from a woman under 30 with Graves' hyperthyroidism. The chain carries TRBV10-3 and TRBJ1-1, with D possibly being TRBD1 (6 bases). Sequenced input: peripheral blood or thyroid tissue (not recorded which). The CDR3 DNA reads TGTGCCATAAGCGGGGGCGCGAATGAAGCTTTCTTT. As protein: CAISGGANEAFF.